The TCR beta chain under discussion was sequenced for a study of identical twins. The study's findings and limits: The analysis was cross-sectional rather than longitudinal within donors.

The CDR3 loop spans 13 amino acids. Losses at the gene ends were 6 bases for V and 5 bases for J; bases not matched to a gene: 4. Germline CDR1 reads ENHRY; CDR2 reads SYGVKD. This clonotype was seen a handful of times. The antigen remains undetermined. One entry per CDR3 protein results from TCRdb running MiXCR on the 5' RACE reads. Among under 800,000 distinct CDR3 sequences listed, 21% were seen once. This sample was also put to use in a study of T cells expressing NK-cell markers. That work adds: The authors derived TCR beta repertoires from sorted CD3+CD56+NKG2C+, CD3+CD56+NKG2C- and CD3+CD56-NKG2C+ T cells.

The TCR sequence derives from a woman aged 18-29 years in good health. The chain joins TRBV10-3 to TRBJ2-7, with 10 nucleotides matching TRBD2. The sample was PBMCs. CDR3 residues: CAISSGGADEQYF. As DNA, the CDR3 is TGTGCCATCAGCAGCGGGGGGGCCGACGAGCAGTACTTC.